The present T cell receptor (beta chain) was sequenced within a study of beta chain features in type 1 diabetes. Study observations and caveats: Sampled from patients, naive, central memory and Treg TCRB repertoires appeared more similar than those sampled from healthy donors.

cDNA synthesis used the whole RNA isolate, giving expressed TCRB sequences. TCRdb's table, derived via immunoSEQ multiplex PCR, lists solely in-frame clones and lacks some. The table lists fewer than 250,000 clones, approximately 14% of them singletons. For this clone: The antigen is not known.

It was via CD45RO/CCR7/CD25/CD127/CD95/CD27 that CD4+ naive, central memory, regulatory and stem cell-like memory cells were sorted. Trimming at V came to 4 bases and at J to 3 bases, leaving 7 bases not matched to a gene. Germline V gene lookup returns CDR1 SNHLY and CDR2 FYNNEI. The CDR3 runs 16 residues. The chain uses TRBV2 and TRBJ2-3; 10 bases align to TRBD2. The sequenced sample was naive CD4+ T cells from blood. This sequence was found in a middle-aged woman in good health. The CDR3 spells CASSGNSGGLTDTQYF. DNA of the CDR3: TGTGCCAGCAGTGGCAATAGCGGGGGGTTGACAGATACGCAGTATTTT. Variable domain in full (rest from reference TRBV2 and TRBJ2-3): EPEVTQTPSHQVTQMGQEVILRCVPISNHLYFYWYRQILGQKVEFLVSFYNNEISEKSEIFDDQFSVERPDGSNFTLKIRSTKLEDSAMYFCASSGNSGGLTDTQYFGPGTRLTVL.